This TCR beta chain was documented in a study of siplizumab effects on memory and regulatory T cells. Libraries were prepared by immunoSEQ multiplex PCR; TCRdb keeps only in-frame clonotypes and omits some of them. The table has 94,000 or so clones, approximately 93% seen once; the top ten hold roughly 7.1%. The source material was CD8+ T cells sorted from blood. This TCR was sampled from a human donor in good health.

The CDR3 here is CASSWGQDTDTQYF. CDR3 coding DNA: TGCGCCAGCAGCTGGGGACAGGACACAGATACGCAGTATTTT. The chain carries TRBV5-1 and TRBJ2-3; the match to TRBD1 covers 8 bases. Germline trimming cut 3 bases from V and 2 bases from J; bases unmatched to any gene: 2. The CDR3 consists of 14 residues. Germline lookup yields CDR1 SGHRS and CDR2 YFSETQ.